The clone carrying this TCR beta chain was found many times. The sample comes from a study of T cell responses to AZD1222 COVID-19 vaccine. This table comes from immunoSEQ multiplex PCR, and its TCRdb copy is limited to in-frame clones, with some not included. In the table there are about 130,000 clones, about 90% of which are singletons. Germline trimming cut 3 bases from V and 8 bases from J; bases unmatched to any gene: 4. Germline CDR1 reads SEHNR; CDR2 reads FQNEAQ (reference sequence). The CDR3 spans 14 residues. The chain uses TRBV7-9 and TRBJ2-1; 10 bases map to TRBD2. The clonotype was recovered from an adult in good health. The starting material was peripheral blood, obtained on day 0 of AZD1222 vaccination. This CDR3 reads CASSFSSGSYEQFF. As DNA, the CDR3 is TGTGCCAGCAGCTTTTCTAGCGGGAGCTATGAGCAGTTCTTC. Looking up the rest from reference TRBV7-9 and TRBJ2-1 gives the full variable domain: DTGVSQNPRHKITKRGQNVTFRCDPISEHNRLYWYRQTLGQGPEFLTYFQNEAQLEKSRLLSDRFSAERPKGSFSTLEIQRTEQGDSAMYLCASSFSSGSYEQFFGPGTRLTVL.